The 28 T cell receptor beta chains given below trace back to one sample, sequenced in a study of blood T cell repertoires in COVID-19. TCRdb's copy holds only in-frame clones and misses some; the assay was immunoSEQ multiplex PCR. Of about 310,000 clones listed, approximately 81% are singletons. What was sequenced was PBMCs or T cells enriched from blood (not recorded which). These receptors originate from a woman aged 25 to 45 who had been exposed to COVID-19.

The CDR3 reads CASSGTTGGREKLFF. CDR3 bases: TGTGCCAGCAGCGGGACGACAGGGGGCAGGGAAAAACTGTTTTTT. The J gene is TRBJ1-4, the V gene TRBV13, with 10 bases matching TRBD1. Germline lookup yields CDR1 PRHDT and CDR2 FYEKMQ (reference sequence). V dropped 5 bases and J dropped 8; count of bases not matched to a gene: 8. CDR3 length: 15 amino acids. Filled out from reference TRBV13 and TRBJ1-4, the complete variable domain reads AAGVIQSPRHLIKEKRETATLKCYPIPRHDTVYWYQQGPGQDPQFLISFYEKMQSDKGSIPDRFSAQQFSDYHSELNMSSLELGDSALYFCASSGTTGGREKLFFGSGTQLSVL.

V usage is TRBV4-1 and J usage is TRBJ2-1; 10 bases map to TRBD2. CDR1 and CDR2 (germline): MGHRA, YSYEKL. Losses at the gene ends were 0 bases for V and 8 bases for J; bases not matched to a gene: 7. This CDR3 has 16 amino acids. CDR3 sequence (DNA): TGCGCCAGCAGCCAAGATCCTAGCGGGAGAGTAGATGAGCAGTTCTTC. Encoded protein: CASSQDPSGRVDEQFF.

V gene TRBV7-9 combines with J gene TRBJ2-5; no clear D gene. The CDR3 loop spans 12 amino acids. Trimming shortened V by 5 bases and J by 5 bases, and 9 bases separated the two germline ends. The germline gives CDR1 SEHNR, CDR2 FQNEAQ (reference sequence). The DNA of the CDR3 is TGTGCCAGCAGCCGCACCGGGGAGACCCAGTACTTC. This codes for CASSRTGETQYF. The whole variable domain, filled in from reference TRBV7-9 and TRBJ2-5, reads DTGVSQNPRHKITKRGQNVTFRCDPISEHNRLYWYRQTLGQGPEFLTYFQNEAQLEKSRLLSDRFSAERPKGSFSTLEIQRTEQGDSAMYLCASSRTGETQYFGPGTRLLVL.

The chain combines TRBV6-5 with TRBJ1-6, with D possibly TRBD1 on 5 matching bases. Trimming pared 8 bases from V and 5 bases from J, leaving 13 bases between. The germline V gene has CDR1 MNHEY and CDR2 SVGAGI. The CDR3 spans 14 residues. CDR3 DNA sequence: TGTGCCAGCTGTTCTGGGGGGGATAATTCACCCCTCCACTTT. Translating it yields CASCSGGDNSPLHF.

V usage is TRBV28 and J usage is TRBJ1-6, with 7 bases matching TRBD1. The CDR3 has 18 amino acids. The ends lost 5 bases at V and 2 bases at J; junction bases unmatched: 12. Germline loops: CDR1 MDHEN, CDR2 SYDVKM. The CDR3 spells CASSPLLGGGPYNSPLHF. The CDR3 DNA is TGTGCCAGCAGTCCCTTGTTAGGGGGCGGGCCCTATAATTCACCCCTCCACTTT.

The chain joins TRBV5-1 to TRBJ1-6; 9 nucleotides match TRBD1. Trimming removed 0 bases from V and 10 bases from J; junction bases left unmatched: 2. CDR3 size: 14 residues. Germline assignment: CDR1 SGHRS and CDR2 YFSETQ. The CDR3 sequence: CASSLDRGLSPLHF. The CDR3 DNA follows: TGCGCCAGCAGCTTGGACAGGGGGCTCTCACCCCTCCACTTT.

The chain is built from TRBV10-1 and TRBJ2-7; 15 nucleotides agree with TRBD2. The germline CDR1 and CDR2 sequences are WNHNN and SYGVQD (reference sequence). CDR3 length: 15 amino acids. Trimming took 5 bases from V and 2 from J; bases not matched to a gene: 1. CDR3 bases: TGCGCCAGCAGTCGGACTAGCGGGGGGGCCTACGAGCAGTACTTC. This codes for CASSRTSGGAYEQYF.

The chain joins TRBV4-2 to TRBJ1-1, with D perhaps TRBD1 (5 bases). Trimming took off 4 bases at V and 1 base at J, with 13 bases between the two ends. Germline V gene sequence: CDR1 LGHNA, CDR2 YNFKEQ. The CDR3 consists of 15 residues. This CDR3 reads CASSPPRQGNTEAFF. CDR3 sequence (DNA): TGTGCCAGCAGCCCCCCCCGGCAGGGGAACACTGAAGCTTTCTTT.

The chain employs TRBV30 and TRBJ2-7; 7 positions agree with TRBD1. The CDR3 consists of 14 residues. J lost 3 bases, V lost 6 bases, and 11 bases had no gene match. The V gene's germline CDR1 is GTSNPN and CDR2 SVGIG (reference sequence). CDR3: CACDQGQLSYEQYF. The CDR3 region has the DNA TGTGCCTGCGACCAGGGACAGCTAAGCTACGAGCAGTACTTC. Full variable domain (remainder filled in from reference TRBV30 and TRBJ2-7): SQTIHQWPATLVQPVGSPLSLECTVEGTSNPNLYWYRQAAGRGLQLLFYSVGIGQISSEVPQNLSASRPQDRQFILSSKKLLLSDSGFYLCACDQGQLSYEQYFGPGTRLTVT.

The genes are TRBV18 and TRBJ1-3; no clear D. CDR3 length equals 15 residues. The ends were cut back, 3 bases at V and 0 bases at J, with 9 bases in the middle. The germline V gene encodes CDR1 KGHSH and CDR2 LQKENI. This chain's CDR3 is CASSPQTLSGNTIYF. CDR3 coding DNA: TGTGCCAGCTCACCCCAGACACTCTCTGGAAACACCATATATTTT.

The V and J genes are TRBV9 and TRBJ2-7; 9 bases agree with TRBD2. This CDR3 is built from 15 residues. Trimming at V came to 0 bases and at J to 6 bases, leaving 7 bases not matched to a gene. In germline, CDR1 is SGDLS, CDR2 YYNGEE. The CDR3 spells CASSVVPGLAFEQYF. The CDR3 nucleotides are TGTGCCAGCAGCGTAGTTCCGGGACTAGCCTTCGAGCAGTACTTC.

The chain recombines TRBV30 with TRBJ1-1; D not certain. The CDR3 sequence is 12 residues long. V shed 4 bases and J shed 8 bases, with 14 bases lying between them. Germline V gene lookup returns CDR1 GTSNPN and CDR2 SVGIG (reference sequence). The CDR3 sequence is CAWNAMTVEAFF. CDR3 sequence (DNA): TGTGCCTGGAACGCTATGACTGTAGAAGCTTTCTTT.

The chain uses TRBV19 and TRBJ1-1, with D unresolved. The V gene's germline CDR1 is LNHDA and CDR2 SQIVND (reference sequence). V lost 5 bases and J 0 bases, leaving 13 bases between the germline ends. This CDR3 is 15 amino acids long. For the CDR3, the DNA is TGTGCCAGTAGTTTCTGGAGGGTCATGAACACTGAAGCTTTCTTT. Translating it yields CASSFWRVMNTEAFF.

This chain links TRBV15 with TRBJ1-2, with TRBD1 as a possible D gene (5 bases). V was clipped by 1 base and J by 1 base, with 13 bases between them. The CDR3 is made up of 16 amino acids. Germline lookup yields CDR1 LNHNV and CDR2 YYDKDF (reference sequence). CDR3 sequence: CATSRGAREVNYGYTF. The CDR3 DNA sequence: TGTGCCACCAGCAGAGGGGCCAGGGAGGTTAACTATGGCTACACCTTC.

V is TRBV7-9 and J is TRBJ2-1; TRBD2 agrees at 13 bases. The V gene's germline CDR1 is SEHNR and CDR2 FQNEAQ (reference sequence). Trimming removed 1 base from V and 4 bases from J; junction bases left unmatched: 7. The CDR3 length is 18 residues. CDR3 DNA: TGTGCCAGCAGCTTAGTCGGACTAGCGGGGGAGCCGTACAATGAGCAGTTCTTC. It is translated as CASSLVGLAGEPYNEQFF.

This clone appeared once. V is TRBV6-5 and J is TRBJ2-3; TRBD2 is a possible D gene (5 bases). The CDR3 runs 15 residues. Trimming removed 6 bases from V and 3 bases from J, with 16 bases in between. Germline CDR1 reads MNHEY; CDR2 reads SVGAGI. CDR3 amino acids: CASSSLGTGTDTQYF. DNA of the CDR3: TGTGCCAGCAGCTCCCTCGGTACGGGAACAGATACGCAGTATTTT.

The V and J genes are TRBV3-1 (or the pseudogene TRBV3-2) and TRBJ2-2, with 8 nucleotides matching TRBD2. With 1 base clipped from V and 5 bases from J, the junction kept 6 bases outside the gene matches. The germline CDR1 and CDR2 sequences are LGHDT and YNNKEL (reference sequence). CDR3 length equals 16 residues. Here the CDR3 reads CASSQGIAGMTGELFF. In nucleotides, the CDR3 is TGTGCCAGCAGCCAAGGGATAGCGGGAATGACCGGGGAGCTGTTTTTT.

This clone was seen more than once but under ten times. J is TRBJ2-2 and V is TRBV7-3; unclear D gene. The V end lost 4 bases, the J end lost 3 bases, and 6 bases lay between the germline ends. Germline V CDR1 and CDR2: SGHTA, FQGTGA. The CDR3 length is 13 residues. The chain's CDR3 is CASSSPYTGELFF. The CDR3 coding sequence is TGTGCCAGCAGCTCCCCCTACACCGGGGAGCTGTTTTTT.

The chain has TRBV29-1 and TRBJ1-3; D remains unclear. V gave up 3 bases and J gave up 4 bases, with 7 bases separating them. The CDR3 contains 12 residues. Looked up from germline, CDR1 is SQVTM and CDR2 is ANQGSEA. The CDR3 loop is CSVESGGNTIYF. Here the CDR3 DNA reads TGCAGCGTTGAGTCCGGGGGAAACACCATATATTTT.

This clone was observed a handful of times. The chain links TRBV28 to TRBJ1-2, with TRBD1 identical over 10 bases. The germline CDR1 and CDR2 sequences are MDHEN and SYDVKM. The trim removed 6 bases at V and 6 bases at J, leaving 10 bases unmatched. The CDR3 length is 15 residues. The CDR3 DNA sequence: TGTGCCAGCAGCCTTGCCTCGACAGGGGGCCATGGCTACACCTTC. Amino acid sequence: CASSLASTGGHGYTF.

The V and J genes are TRBV9 and TRBJ1-1; D is unclear. Germline V gives CDR1 SGDLS, CDR2 YYNGEE. The CDR3 runs to 13 residues. V lost 0 bases, J lost 4 bases, and 7 bases lay in between. The CDR3 coding sequence is TGTGCCAGCAGCGTAGGAGTTGCCACTGAAGCTTTCTTT. It specifies CASSVGVATEAFF.

The gene calls are TRBV6-2 or TRBV6-3 and TRBJ2-7, with 9 nucleotides matching TRBD2. Unmatched junction bases numbered 7, after V lost 3 bases and J lost 7 bases. This CDR3 is built from 14 residues. CDR1 MNHEY and CDR2 SVGEGT come from the germline V gene. The CDR3 DNA reads as TGTGCCAGCAGTTATGGCGGGAGGGCCTGGGAGCAGTACTTC. Translation gives CASSYGGRAWEQYF.

DNA of the CDR3: TGTGCCAGCAGAGGGACACCATTCACCGGGGAGCTGTTTTTT. Translated, it gives CASRGTPFTGELFF. The gene calls are TRBV9 and TRBJ2-2, with D maybe TRBD1 (6 bases). The length of the CDR3 is 14 residues. V was pared by 5 bases and J by 4 bases, with 12 bases between. CDR1 is SGDLS, CDR2 YYNGEE, per germline.

The rearrangement links TRBV5-1 to TRBJ2-1; D might be TRBD2 (5 bases). CDR3 length: 15 amino acids. Between the trimmed V and J ends, which lost 4 bases and 4 bases, there was a span of 15 bases. Germline V gives CDR1 SGHRS, CDR2 YFSETQ. The CDR3 DNA sequence: TGCGCCAGCAGCCCCGGACCTTCGGGATACAATGAGCAGTTCTTC. Protein: CASSPGPSGYNEQFF.

The chain is built from TRBV4-3 and TRBJ2-7; 8 nucleotides match TRBD1. Germline trimming cut 1 base from V and 3 bases from J; bases unmatched to any gene: 2. CDR1 is LGHNA and CDR2 is YSLEER in the germline V gene. The length of the CDR3 is 14 residues. CDR3 bases: TGCGCCAGCAGCCAAGGGGGACAGGTCTACGAGCAGTACTTC. Amino acid sequence: CASSQGGQVYEQYF.

V gene TRBV7-2 combines with J gene TRBJ1-4; D ambiguous. V was cut by 2 bases and J by 0 bases, with 10 bases left in between. There are 16 residues in the CDR3. The germline V gene has CDR1 SGHTA and CDR2 FQGNSA. CDR3 protein: CASSLFSQSTNEKLFF. The CDR3 DNA sequence: TGTGCCAGCAGCTTATTTTCCCAATCAACTAATGAAAAACTGTTTTTT.

This rearrangement joins TRBV23-1 to TRBJ1-5; 8 bases map to TRBD1. TRBV23-1 is labeled an ORF, and its function is uncertain. CDR3 length equals 13 residues. Trimming removed 9 bases from V and 5 bases from J; junction bases left unmatched: 6. The CDR3 bases are TGCGCCAGGGTACAGGGGGGAGATCAGCCCCAGCATTTT. It encodes CARVQGGDQPQHF.

This sequence joins TRBV6-2 or TRBV6-3 and TRBJ2-3; TRBD2 aligns across 8 bases. The V and J ends lost 1 base and 2 bases, in that order; junction bases with no gene match: 17. CDR3 length equals 20 residues. The germline V gene has CDR1 MNHEY and CDR2 SVGEGT. CDR3 sequence reads: CASSYFRLLDRGGDTDTQYF. The CDR3 nucleotides read TGTGCCAGCAGTTACTTTCGTTTGCTGGATCGGGGGGGAGACACAGATACGCAGTATTTT.